The subject of this entry is one T cell receptor (beta chain). As yet, its antigen is unknown. The data derive from a study of human T cells and chemical hapten exposure. Study-wide context: Per-sample TCR yields varied mainly from small pooled library volume differences.

The library tagged individual cDNA molecules with unique molecular identifiers. In the authors' methods: The median was about 100,000 TCRs per sample, ranging about 23,224 to 690,600. TCRdb re-derived calls from the RACE reads in MiXCR, one entry per CDR3 protein. TCRdb's processing, not the study's, gives the V and J calls here. Altogether 70,000 to 85,000 distinct CDR3 sequences are present, over 7% being singletons, with the ten largest covering over 1.5%. Whole-study results and caveats: Counts of TCRs above 1 in 1000 frequency stayed unchanged with DPC sensitization.

This CDR3 comprises 16 residues. Germline CDR1 reads MNHEY; CDR2 reads SVGAGI. Germline trimming cut 6 bases from V and 4 bases from J; bases unmatched to any gene: 11. Time point noted: healthy volunteer bleed at 6 weeks. Extraction of total RNA was performed on unfractionated whole blood. V and J are TRBV6-5 and TRBJ2-3, with 9 bases aligning to TRBD1. Source material: whole blood. This sequence was found in a male donor in good health. Some clones in this sample may be carry-over from other donors' samples. The chain's CDR3 is CASRPPTGGGPDTQYF. The CDR3 DNA is TGTGCCAGCAGACCCCCGACAGGGGGAGGCCCAGATACGCAGTATTTT.